Listed below are T cell receptor beta chains from one sample, sequenced in a study of blood T cell repertoires in COVID-19. The data were produced by immunoSEQ multiplex PCR, yet TCRdb's version contains in-frame clones alone and is incomplete. The table lists over 100,000 clones, 70% to 90% of them singletons. Specimen: peripheral blood. These receptors came from a woman in her sixties with acute or convalescent COVID-19. The CDR3 runs from the conserved cysteine through the conserved F or W. Each record gives: V gene, J gene, clone size, D gene, CDR3 DNA, CDR3 protein. D genes are given only for firm matches. Only some rows state a clone size, as once, few, many or a class for expanded clones.

V: TRBV4-2
J: TRBJ1-3
size: NA
D: NA
DNA: TGTGCCAGCAGCCCGGGGCTCGCGGGAGCCATATATTTT
CDR3: CASSPGLAGAIYF

V: TRBV19
J: TRBJ1-2
size: once
D: NA
DNA: TGTGCCACCTACTCTGACAGAGACTATGGCTACACCTTC
CDR3: CATYSDRDYGYTF

V: TRBV6-5
J: TRBJ2-7
size: NA
D: TRBD1
DNA: TGTGCCAGCAGTTACTCCCTTGGACAGGCCTACGAGCAGTACTTC
CDR3: CASSYSLGQAYEQYF

V: TRBV5-1
J: TRBJ2-3
size: NA
D: NA
DNA: TGCGCCAGCAGCTACGGAGCCCTAGCGAGGGCTGATACGCAGTATTTT
CDR3: CASSYGALARADTQYF

V: TRBV20-1
J: TRBJ2-5
size: once
D: TRBD2
DNA: TGCAGTGCTAGTATCCGGGAGGGCCAAAGGGAGACCCAGTACTTC
CDR3: CSASIREGQRETQYF

V: TRBV5-6
J: TRBJ2-3
size: NA
D: TRBD1
DNA: TGTGCCAGCAGTTCCTGGACAGGCGACGATACGCAGTATTTT
CDR3: CASSSWTGDDTQYF

V: TRBV28
J: TRBJ2-7
size: NA
D: NA
DNA: TGTGCCACCAATGCGGATTACTACGAGCAGTACTTC
CDR3: CATNADYYEQYF

V: TRBV4-2
J: TRBJ2-7
size: NA
D: NA
DNA: TGTGCCAGCAGCCCTCACGCCGACGGACTCTCCTACGAGCAGTACTTC
CDR3: CASSPHADGLSYEQYF

V: TRBV5-1
J: TRBJ2-7
size: NA
D: TRBD1
DNA: TGCGCCAGCAGCCCCAGACAGGGGGCGCGCTACGAGCAGTACTTC
CDR3: CASSPRQGARYEQYF

V: TRBV21-1
J: TRBJ2-7
size: NA
D: NA
DNA: TGTGCCAGCAGCAAATGCCACGGTCCTACCTCCTACGAGCAGTACTTC
CDR3: CASSKCHGPTSYEQYF

V: TRBV2
J: TRBJ1-2
size: NA
D: NA
DNA: TGTGCCAGCAGTGACAGGGATTTGAACTATGGCTACACCTTC
CDR3: CASSDRDLNYGYTF

V: TRBV5-1
J: TRBJ2-3
size: NA
D: TRBD2
DNA: TGCGCCAGCAGTCAAGCGGGGAACCCCGAGGATACGCAGTATTTT
CDR3: CASSQAGNPEDTQYF

V: TRBV27
J: TRBJ2-7
size: NA
D: TRBD1
DNA: TGTGCCAGCAGTGCCTCGACAGGGGCATACGAGCAGTACTTC
CDR3: CASSASTGAYEQYF

V: TRBV11-3
J: TRBJ2-5
size: once
D: TRBD2
DNA: TGTGCCAGCAGCGAACGCGGGGGACAAGAGACCCAGTACTTC
CDR3: CASSERGGQETQYF

V: TRBV5-1
J: TRBJ1-4
size: NA
D: TRBD1
DNA: TGCGCCAGCAGTCCACAGGGGGCCACTAATGAAAAACTGTTTTTT
CDR3: CASSPQGATNEKLFF

V: TRBV18
J: TRBJ2-7
size: NA
D: NA
DNA: TGTGCCAGCTCACTATTCACAGGGAGTGACTACGAGCAGTACTTC
CDR3: CASSLFTGSDYEQYF

V: TRBV7-2
J: TRBJ2-5
size: NA
D: NA
DNA: TGTGCCAGCAGCTTTTCAGGGAAAGAGACCCAGTACTTC
CDR3: CASSFSGKETQYF

V: TRBV28
J: TRBJ1-1
size: few
D: TRBD1
DNA: TGTGCCAGCAACGGTAGGACAGGCGATTTTGAAGCTTTCTTT
CDR3: CASNGRTGDFEAFF

V: TRBV24-1
J: TRBJ2-2
size: NA
D: TRBD1
DNA: TGTGCCACCAGACCGGGACAGGGTACCGGGGAGCTGTTTTTT
CDR3: CATRPGQGTGELFF

V: TRBV6-1
J: TRBJ1-5
size: NA
D: NA
DNA: TGTGCCAGCAGTGAACGGGGGGGCAATCAGCCCCAGCATTTT
CDR3: CASSERGGNQPQHF

V: TRBV12-5
J: TRBJ1-6
size: NA
D: NA
DNA: TGTGCTAGTGGTTTGGTACACGGGGAACCCCTCCACTTT
CDR3: CASGLVHGEPLHF

V: TRBV28
J: TRBJ2-2
size: few
D: NA
DNA: TGTGCCAGCAGTTTTGTTTCGGGGTCCGGGGAGCTGTTTTTT
CDR3: CASSFVSGSGELFF

V: TRBV28
J: TRBJ1-1
size: NA
D: NA
DNA: TGTGCCAGCAGTCCACTTCTGAGCACTGAAGCTTTCTTT
CDR3: CASSPLLSTEAFF

V: TRBV24-1
J: TRBJ2-3
size: NA
D: NA
DNA: TGTGCCACCAGTGAGCGGGGAGCCGCAGATACGCAGTATTTT
CDR3: CATSERGAADTQYF

V: TRBV7-8
J: TRBJ1-2
size: NA
D: NA
DNA: TGTGCCAGCAGCTTGGACAGCCGCCGCCACACCTTC
CDR3: CASSLDSRRHTF

V: TRBV5-1
J: TRBJ1-6
size: NA
D: TRBD1
DNA: TGCGCCAGCAGCTTGAGGGGACAGGGGGGCTTTAATTCACCCCTCCACTTT
CDR3: CASSLRGQGGFNSPLHF